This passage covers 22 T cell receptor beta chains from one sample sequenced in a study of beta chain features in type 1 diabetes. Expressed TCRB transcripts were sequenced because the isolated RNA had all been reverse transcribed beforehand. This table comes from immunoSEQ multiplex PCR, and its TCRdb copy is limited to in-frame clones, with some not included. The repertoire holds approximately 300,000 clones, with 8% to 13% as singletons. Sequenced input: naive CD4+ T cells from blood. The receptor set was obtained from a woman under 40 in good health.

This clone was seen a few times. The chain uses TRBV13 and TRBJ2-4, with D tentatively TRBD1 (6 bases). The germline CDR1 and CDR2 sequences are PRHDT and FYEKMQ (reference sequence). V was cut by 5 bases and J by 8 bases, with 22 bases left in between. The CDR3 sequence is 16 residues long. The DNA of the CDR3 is TGTGCCAGCAGCCGAAGGGAAGGCCGCAAGGGGGACATTCAGTACTTC. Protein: CASSRREGRKGDIQYF.

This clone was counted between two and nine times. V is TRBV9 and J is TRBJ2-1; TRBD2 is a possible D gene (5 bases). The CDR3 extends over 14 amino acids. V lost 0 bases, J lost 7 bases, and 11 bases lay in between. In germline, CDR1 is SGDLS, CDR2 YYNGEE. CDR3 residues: CASSVEVGRNEQFF. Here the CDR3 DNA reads TGTGCCAGCAGCGTAGAGGTAGGGAGAAATGAGCAGTTCTTC.

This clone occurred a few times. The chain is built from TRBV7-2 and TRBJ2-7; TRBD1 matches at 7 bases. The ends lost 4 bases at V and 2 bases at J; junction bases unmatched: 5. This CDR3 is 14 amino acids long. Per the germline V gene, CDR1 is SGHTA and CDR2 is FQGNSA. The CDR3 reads CASSSGTATYEQYF. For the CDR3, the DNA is TGTGCCAGCAGCTCCGGGACAGCAACCTACGAGCAGTACTTC.

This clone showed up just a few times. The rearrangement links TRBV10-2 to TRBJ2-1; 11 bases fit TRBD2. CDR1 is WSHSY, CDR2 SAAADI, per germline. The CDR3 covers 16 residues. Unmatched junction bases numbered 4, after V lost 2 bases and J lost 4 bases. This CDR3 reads CASSEPLAGGYNEQFF. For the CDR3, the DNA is TGCGCCAGCAGTGAGCCATTAGCGGGAGGGTACAATGAGCAGTTCTTC.

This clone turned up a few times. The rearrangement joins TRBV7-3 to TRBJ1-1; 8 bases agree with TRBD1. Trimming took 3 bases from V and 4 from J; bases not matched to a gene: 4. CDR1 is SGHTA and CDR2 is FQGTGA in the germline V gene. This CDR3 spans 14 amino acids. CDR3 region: CASSLGQVSTEAFF. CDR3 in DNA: TGTGCCAGCAGCTTGGGACAGGTATCCACTGAAGCTTTCTTT. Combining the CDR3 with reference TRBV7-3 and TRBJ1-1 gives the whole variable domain GAGVSQTPSNKVTEKGKYVELRCDPISGHTALYWYRQSLGQGPEFLIYFQGTGAADDSGLPNDRFFAVRPEGSVSTLKIQRTERGDSAVYLCASSLGQVSTEAFFGQGTRLTVV.

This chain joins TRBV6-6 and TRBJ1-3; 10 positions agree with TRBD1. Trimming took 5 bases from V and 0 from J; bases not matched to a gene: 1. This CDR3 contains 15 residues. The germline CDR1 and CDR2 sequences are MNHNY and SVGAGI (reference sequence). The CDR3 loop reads CASSRTGGSGNTIYF. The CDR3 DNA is TGTGCCAGCAGTCGGACAGGGGGCTCTGGAAACACCATATATTTT.

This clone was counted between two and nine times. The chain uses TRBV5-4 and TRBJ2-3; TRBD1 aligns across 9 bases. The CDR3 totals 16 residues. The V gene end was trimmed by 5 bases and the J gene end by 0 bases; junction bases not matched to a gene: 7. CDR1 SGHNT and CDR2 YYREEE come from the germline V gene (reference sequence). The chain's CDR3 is CASRQGTGPSTDTQYF. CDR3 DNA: TGTGCCAGCAGACAAGGGACAGGGCCTAGCACAGATACGCAGTATTTT.

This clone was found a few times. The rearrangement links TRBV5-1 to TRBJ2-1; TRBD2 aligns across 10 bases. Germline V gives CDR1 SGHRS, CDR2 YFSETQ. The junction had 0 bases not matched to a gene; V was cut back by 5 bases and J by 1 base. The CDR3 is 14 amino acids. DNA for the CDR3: TGCGCCAGCAGAGCGGGAGGGTCCTACAATGAGCAGTTCTTC. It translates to CASRAGGSYNEQFF. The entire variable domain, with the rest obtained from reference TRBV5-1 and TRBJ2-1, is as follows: KAGVTQTPRYLIKTRGQQVTLSCSPISGHRSVSWYQQTPGQGLQFLFEYFSETQRNKGNFPGRFSGRQFSNSRSEMNVSTLELGDSALYLCASRAGGSYNEQFFGPGTRLTVL.

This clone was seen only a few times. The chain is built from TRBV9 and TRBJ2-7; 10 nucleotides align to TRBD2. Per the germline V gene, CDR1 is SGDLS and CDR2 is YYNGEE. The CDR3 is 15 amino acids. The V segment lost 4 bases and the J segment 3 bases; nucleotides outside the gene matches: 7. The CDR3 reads CASSIGTSVGYEQYF. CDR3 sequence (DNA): TGTGCCAGCAGCATCGGGACTAGCGTTGGCTACGAGCAGTACTTC.

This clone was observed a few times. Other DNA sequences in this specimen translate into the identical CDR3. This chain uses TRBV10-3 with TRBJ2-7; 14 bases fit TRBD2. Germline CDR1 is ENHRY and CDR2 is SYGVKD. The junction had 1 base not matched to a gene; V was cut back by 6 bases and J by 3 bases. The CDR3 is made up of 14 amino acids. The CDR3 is CAIRGTSGSYEQYF. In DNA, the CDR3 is TGTGCCATCAGGGGGACTAGCGGGAGCTACGAGCAGTACTTC.

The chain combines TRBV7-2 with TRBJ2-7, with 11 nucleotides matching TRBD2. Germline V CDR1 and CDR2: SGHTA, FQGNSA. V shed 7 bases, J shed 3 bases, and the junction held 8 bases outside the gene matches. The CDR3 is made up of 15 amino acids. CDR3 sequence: CASTLGTSGVYEQYF. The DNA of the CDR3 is TGTGCCAGCACCCTCGGGACTAGCGGAGTCTACGAGCAGTACTTC.

The CDR3: CASSRDWEGNEQFF. The CDR3 DNA is TGCGCCAGCAGTCGGGACTGGGAGGGGAATGAGCAGTTCTTC. V gene TRBV5-1 combines with J gene TRBJ2-1, with 7 bases matching TRBD2. The CDR3 runs 14 residues. V lost 5 bases and J lost 7; bases outside the gene matches: 9. Germline V CDR1 and CDR2: SGHRS, YFSETQ.

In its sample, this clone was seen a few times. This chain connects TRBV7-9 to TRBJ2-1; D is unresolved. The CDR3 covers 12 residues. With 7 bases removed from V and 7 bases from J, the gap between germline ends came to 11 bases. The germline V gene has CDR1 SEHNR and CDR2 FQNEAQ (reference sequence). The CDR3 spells CASTEDWNEQFF. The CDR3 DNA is TGTGCCAGCACCGAAGACTGGAATGAGCAGTTCTTC.

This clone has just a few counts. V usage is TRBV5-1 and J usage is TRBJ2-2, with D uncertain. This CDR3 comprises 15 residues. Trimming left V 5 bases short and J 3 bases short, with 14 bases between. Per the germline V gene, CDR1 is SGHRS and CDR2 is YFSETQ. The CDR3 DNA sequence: TGCGCCAGCAGTGGCCAGGCCCTGGACACCGGGGAGCTGTTTTTT. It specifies CASSGQALDTGELFF.

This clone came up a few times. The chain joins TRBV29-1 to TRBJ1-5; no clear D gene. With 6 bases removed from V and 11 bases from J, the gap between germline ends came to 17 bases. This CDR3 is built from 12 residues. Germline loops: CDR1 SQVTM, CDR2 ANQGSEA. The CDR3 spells CSVLLPGATQHF. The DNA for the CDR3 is TGCAGCGTCCTTCTACCCGGAGCGACCCAGCATTTT.

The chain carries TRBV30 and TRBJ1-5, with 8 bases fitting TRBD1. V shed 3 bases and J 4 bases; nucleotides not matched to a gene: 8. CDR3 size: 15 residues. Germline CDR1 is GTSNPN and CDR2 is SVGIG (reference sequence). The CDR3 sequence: CAWSAGQVSNQPQHF. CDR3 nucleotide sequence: TGTGCCTGGAGCGCGGGACAGGTTTCGAATCAGCCCCAGCATTTT.

The DNA for the CDR3 is TGTGCCAGCAGCGTAGGGCTAGCGGGGGTGGGTGAGCAGTTCTTC. This translates into CASSVGLAGVGEQFF. The chain carries TRBV9 and TRBJ2-1; 10 bases map to TRBD2. This CDR3 spans 15 amino acids. Germline-derived CDR1 and CDR2 are SGDLS and YYNGEE. The trim removed 0 bases at V and 9 bases at J, leaving 6 bases unmatched.

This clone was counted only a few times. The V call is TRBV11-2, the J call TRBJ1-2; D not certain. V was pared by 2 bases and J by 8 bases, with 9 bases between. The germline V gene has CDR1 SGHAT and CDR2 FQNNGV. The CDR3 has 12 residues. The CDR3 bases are TGTGCCAGCAGCTTACCAGGTTTCGGCTACACCTTC. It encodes CASSLPGFGYTF.

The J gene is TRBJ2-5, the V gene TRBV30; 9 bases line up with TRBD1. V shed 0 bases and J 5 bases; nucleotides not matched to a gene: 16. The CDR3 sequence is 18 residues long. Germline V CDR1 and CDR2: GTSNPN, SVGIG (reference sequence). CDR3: CAWSVPGQGILHGETQYF. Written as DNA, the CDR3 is TGTGCCTGGAGTGTCCCGGGACAGGGTATCTTGCACGGGGAGACCCAGTACTTC.

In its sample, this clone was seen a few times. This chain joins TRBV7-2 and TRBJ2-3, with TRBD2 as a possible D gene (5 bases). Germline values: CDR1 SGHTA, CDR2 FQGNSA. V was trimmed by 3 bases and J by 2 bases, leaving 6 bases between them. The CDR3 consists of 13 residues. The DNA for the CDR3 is TGTGCCAGCAGCTTGGAGGTCACAGATACGCAGTATTTT. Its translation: CASSLEVTDTQYF.

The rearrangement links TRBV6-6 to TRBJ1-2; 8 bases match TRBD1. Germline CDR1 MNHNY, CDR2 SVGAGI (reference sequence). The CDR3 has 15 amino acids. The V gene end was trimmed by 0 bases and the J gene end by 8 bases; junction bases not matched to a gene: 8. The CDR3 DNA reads TGTGCCAGCAGTTACTCGGTGACAGGGGCGGAAGGCTACACCTTC. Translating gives CASSYSVTGAEGYTF.

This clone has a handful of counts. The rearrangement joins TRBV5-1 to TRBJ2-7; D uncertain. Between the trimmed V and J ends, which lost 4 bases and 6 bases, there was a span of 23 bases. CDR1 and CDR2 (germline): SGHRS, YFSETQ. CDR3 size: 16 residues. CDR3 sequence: CASSAEVSFGNLEQYF. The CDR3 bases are TGCGCCAGCAGCGCGGAAGTGTCATTCGGAAATCTCGAGCAGTACTTC.